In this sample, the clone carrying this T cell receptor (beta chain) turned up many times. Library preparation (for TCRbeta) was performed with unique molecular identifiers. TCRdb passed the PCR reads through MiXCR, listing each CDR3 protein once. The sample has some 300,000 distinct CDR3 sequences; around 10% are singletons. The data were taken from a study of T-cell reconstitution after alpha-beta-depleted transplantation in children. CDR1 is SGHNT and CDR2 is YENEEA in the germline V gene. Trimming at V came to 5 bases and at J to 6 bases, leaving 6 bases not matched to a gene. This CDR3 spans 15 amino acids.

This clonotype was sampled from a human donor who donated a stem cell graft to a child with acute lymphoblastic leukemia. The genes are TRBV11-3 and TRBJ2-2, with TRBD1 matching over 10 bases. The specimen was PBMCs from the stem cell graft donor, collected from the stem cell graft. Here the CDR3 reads CASSRDRGVAGELFF. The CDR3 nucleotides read TGTGCCAGCAGCCGGGACAGGGGCGTCGCCGGGGAGCTGTTTTTT.